The clone carrying this T cell receptor beta chain was detected only once. As yet, its antigen is unknown. General observations from the study: Tumor Tregs overlapped most with tumor, then blood, naive CD4+ cells. Tumor memory CD4+ T cell TCR gene usage clustered with blood and lymph node memory CD4+ cells and lymph node naive CD4+ cells. Whole repertoires were not studied in the larger cohort, only one V-J beta rearrangement.

Semi-nested PCR with Nested Universal Primer A followed constant-region reverse priming of full-length variable regions. TCRdb reprocessed the 5' RACE reads via MiXCR and lists one record per CDR3 protein. The sample includes about 4,900 distinct CDR3 sequences, more than 60% of them seen just once. Tregs were sorted as CD4+CD25+CD127-/low cells. This CDR3 is 15 amino acids long. Germline V gene sequence: CDR1 SGHTA, CDR2 FQGTGA. This clonotype originated in a female donor with breast cancer. Source material: Tregs sorted from blood. The rearrangement joins TRBV7-3 to TRBJ2-1; 12 positions match TRBD1. The better agreement between TRBJ2-7 and the DNA end casts doubt on the J call. The CDR3 loop reads CASSGGTGGSYEQYF. In DNA, the CDR3 is TGTGCCAGCAGCGGGGGGACAGGGGGCAGCTACGAGCAGTACTTC.